A selection of T cell receptor beta chains follows, all from one sample in a study of identical twins. Using its own MiXCR run on the 5' RACE reads, TCRdb lists one record per CDR3 protein. In the table there are about 550,000 distinct CDR3 sequences, under 25% of which are singletons. These sequences were also reported in another study, on yellow fever vaccine responses in identical twins.

Sequencing was done on a sample of CD4+ T cells sorted from blood. These receptors originate from a woman aged 18-29 years in good health. Both conserved end residues are part of each CDR3. A D gene is named only where the DNA matches it firmly. Clone sizes are given selectively: once, few, many, or a class where the clone is expanded.

clone_size: -
j_call: TRBJ2-1
v_call: TRBV5-1
d_call: TRBD2
cdr3_aa: CASSLVGSGVNEQFF
cdr3_nt: TGCGCCAGCAGCTTGGTAGGTAGCGGGGTGAATGAGCAGTTCTTC

clone_size: few
j_call: TRBJ2-3
v_call: TRBV10-2
d_call: TRBD2
cdr3_aa: CASDSGSTDTQYF
cdr3_nt: TGCGCCAGCGATAGCGGGAGCACAGATACGCAGTATTTT

clone_size: -
j_call: TRBJ2-3
v_call: TRBV28
d_call: -
cdr3_aa: CASRSGGGTDTQYF
cdr3_nt: TGTGCCAGCCGAAGCGGAGGCGGAACAGATACGCAGTATTTT

clone_size: -
j_call: TRBJ1-2
v_call: TRBV7-8
d_call: TRBD1
cdr3_aa: CASSRGTGGVGYAF
cdr3_nt: TGTGCCAGCAGCCGAGGGACAGGGGGCGTTGGCTACGCCTTC

clone_size: few
j_call: TRBJ2-1
v_call: TRBV12-3/TRBV12-4
d_call: TRBD2
cdr3_aa: CASSFGAGTSGHNEQFF
cdr3_nt: TGTGCCAGCAGTTTTGGTGCCGGGACTAGCGGCCACAATGAGCAGTTCTTC

clone_size: -
j_call: TRBJ1-1
v_call: TRBV6-1
d_call: -
cdr3_aa: CARPTPTNTEAFF
cdr3_nt: TGTGCCAGACCAACCCCAACGAACACTGAAGCTTTCTTT

clone_size: -
j_call: TRBJ1-1
v_call: TRBV7-8
d_call: -
cdr3_aa: CASSLGLAEAFF
cdr3_nt: TGTGCCAGCAGCTTAGGACTGGCTGAAGCTTTCTTT

clone_size: few
j_call: TRBJ1-1
v_call: TRBV28
d_call: -
cdr3_aa: CASTSTDLNTEAFF
cdr3_nt: TGTGCCAGCACCTCGACAGACCTGAACACTGAAGCTTTCTTT

clone_size: few
j_call: TRBJ2-2
v_call: TRBV29-1
d_call: TRBD2
cdr3_aa: CSAMGLAGEANTGELFF
cdr3_nt: TGCAGCGCCATGGGACTAGCGGGAGAAGCAAACACCGGGGAGCTGTTTTTT

clone_size: few
j_call: TRBJ2-5
v_call: TRBV3-1
d_call: TRBD2
cdr3_aa: CASSHRAGDETQYF
cdr3_nt: TGTGCCAGCAGCCACAGAGCGGGAGACGAGACCCAGTACTTC

clone_size: few
j_call: TRBJ2-1
v_call: TRBV9
d_call: TRBD2
cdr3_aa: CASTKAGLYNEQFF
cdr3_nt: TGTGCCAGCACAAAAGCGGGACTCTACAATGAGCAGTTCTTC

clone_size: -
j_call: TRBJ2-2
v_call: TRBV25-1
d_call: TRBD2
cdr3_aa: CATQRGLDTGELFF
cdr3_nt: TGTGCCACCCAGCGGGGGCTTGACACCGGGGAGCTGTTTTTT

clone_size: -
j_call: TRBJ2-2
v_call: TRBV5-5
d_call: TRBD1
cdr3_aa: CASSRTGDRELFF
cdr3_nt: TGTGCCAGCAGCCGGACAGGGGACAGGGAGCTGTTTTTT

clone_size: few
j_call: TRBJ2-3
v_call: TRBV10-3
d_call: -
cdr3_aa: CAISEPQGLFSTDTQYF
cdr3_nt: TGTGCCATCAGTGAGCCCCAAGGACTGTTTAGCACAGATACGCAGTATTTT

clone_size: -
j_call: TRBJ2-3
v_call: TRBV4-2
d_call: -
cdr3_aa: CASSTGGWGDRTDTQYF
cdr3_nt: TGTGCCAGCAGCACGGGCGGTTGGGGGGACCGCACAGATACGCAGTATTTT

clone_size: few
j_call: TRBJ2-5
v_call: TRBV10-3
d_call: -
cdr3_aa: CAISDYGETQYF
cdr3_nt: TGTGCCATCAGTGACTACGGAGAGACCCAGTACTTC

clone_size: -
j_call: TRBJ1-2
v_call: TRBV10-2
d_call: -
cdr3_aa: CASSDRGEGYTF
cdr3_nt: TGCGCCAGCAGTGATAGAGGCGAGGGCTACACCTTC

clone_size: -
j_call: TRBJ1-1
v_call: TRBV11-2
d_call: -
cdr3_aa: CASSHPGGRTEAFF
cdr3_nt: TGTGCCAGCAGCCACCCCGGGGGTCGCACTGAAGCTTTCTTT

clone_size: -
j_call: TRBJ1-2
v_call: TRBV20-1
d_call: -
cdr3_aa: CSARVWGYTF
cdr3_nt: TGCAGTGCTAGAGTTTGGGGCTACACCTTC

clone_size: few
j_call: TRBJ2-1
v_call: TRBV20-1
d_call: -
cdr3_aa: CSARREDEQFF
cdr3_nt: TGCAGTGCTAGGAGGGAGGATGAGCAGTTCTTC

clone_size: -
j_call: TRBJ1-3
v_call: TRBV5-1
d_call: -
cdr3_aa: CASSATSGSSGNTIYF
cdr3_nt: TGCGCCAGCAGCGCCACAAGTGGAAGCTCTGGAAACACCATATATTTT

clone_size: -
j_call: TRBJ1-1
v_call: TRBV12-3/TRBV12-4
d_call: -
cdr3_aa: CASSITQGRHTEAFF
cdr3_nt: TGTGCCAGCAGTATTACACAGGGTCGGCACACTGAAGCTTTCTTT

clone_size: few
j_call: TRBJ2-1
v_call: TRBV5-1
d_call: TRBD2
cdr3_aa: CASSLDGGRARDPPVF
cdr3_nt: TGCGCCAGCAGCTTGGATGGCGGGAGGGCCCGGGATCCCCCGGTCTTC

clone_size: many
j_call: TRBJ2-1
v_call: TRBV7-9
d_call: -
cdr3_aa: CASSLVGVSYNEQFF
cdr3_nt: TGTGCCAGCAGCTTAGTAGGGGTCTCCTACAATGAGCAGTTCTTC

clone_size: few
j_call: TRBJ1-1
v_call: TRBV20-1
d_call: -
cdr3_aa: CSATGPTEAFF
cdr3_nt: TGCAGTGCTACCGGTCCCACTGAAGCTTTCTTT

clone_size: few
j_call: TRBJ2-1
v_call: TRBV7-9
d_call: TRBD2
cdr3_aa: CASSPVGLAGGGEQFF
cdr3_nt: TGTGCCAGCAGCCCAGTAGGACTAGCGGGGGGTGGTGAGCAGTTCTTC

clone_size: few
j_call: TRBJ1-6
v_call: TRBV10-3
d_call: -
cdr3_aa: CAISEEGINSPLHF
cdr3_nt: TGTGCCATCAGTGAGGAGGGAATTAATTCACCCCTCCACTTT

clone_size: -
j_call: TRBJ2-3
v_call: TRBV7-9
d_call: -
cdr3_aa: CASSSGVGLTSTDTQYF
cdr3_nt: TGTGCCAGCAGTTCAGGGGTGGGCCTTACTAGCACAGATACGCAGTATTTT

clone_size: -
j_call: TRBJ2-7
v_call: TRBV20-1
d_call: TRBD1
cdr3_aa: CSARDYRGYEQYF
cdr3_nt: TGCAGTGCTAGAGATTACAGGGGCTACGAGCAGTACTTC

clone_size: few
j_call: TRBJ1-1
v_call: TRBV20-1
d_call: -
cdr3_aa: CSARGLGAANPAFF
cdr3_nt: TGCAGTGCTAGAGGGTTAGGGGCAGCGAATCCCGCTTTCTTT

clone_size: -
j_call: TRBJ1-2
v_call: TRBV20-1
d_call: -
cdr3_aa: CSAREVYGYTF
cdr3_nt: TGCAGTGCTAGAGAAGTCTATGGCTACACCTTC

clone_size: -
j_call: TRBJ1-1
v_call: TRBV29-1
d_call: -
cdr3_aa: CSVDTGTNTEAFF
cdr3_nt: TGCAGCGTTGATACAGGAACCAACACTGAAGCTTTCTTT

clone_size: few
j_call: TRBJ2-1
v_call: TRBV29-1
d_call: -
cdr3_aa: CSVRDQNNEQFF
cdr3_nt: TGCAGCGTCCGGGACCAAAACAATGAGCAGTTCTTC

clone_size: -
j_call: TRBJ2-3
v_call: TRBV20-1
d_call: TRBD2
cdr3_aa: CSARRTSGRSTGSTDTQYF
cdr3_nt: TGCAGTGCTAGGAGGACTAGCGGGAGGAGCACGGGTAGTACAGATACGCAGTATTTT

clone_size: -
j_call: TRBJ2-2
v_call: TRBV27
d_call: -
cdr3_aa: CASSLRQGGNTGELFF
cdr3_nt: TGTGCCAGCAGTCTTCGACAGGGAGGTAACACCGGGGAGCTGTTTTTT

clone_size: -
j_call: TRBJ2-3
v_call: TRBV12-3/TRBV12-4
d_call: -
cdr3_aa: CASSSLAKNTDTQYF
cdr3_nt: TGTGCCAGCAGCTCACTAGCAAAAAACACAGATACGCAGTATTTT

clone_size: -
j_call: TRBJ2-1
v_call: TRBV15
d_call: -
cdr3_aa: CATSRDRAVAGYNEQFF
cdr3_nt: TGTGCCACCAGCAGAGATCGGGCAGTGGCGGGGTACAATGAGCAGTTCTTC

clone_size: many
j_call: TRBJ2-7
v_call: TRBV18
d_call: TRBD1
cdr3_aa: CASSPGTGYEQYF
cdr3_nt: TGTGCCAGCTCCCCAGGGACAGGCTACGAGCAGTACTTC

clone_size: few
j_call: TRBJ2-2
v_call: TRBV21-1
d_call: -
cdr3_aa: CASSNIRWNTGELFF
cdr3_nt: TGTGCCAGCAGCAATATTAGGTGGAACACCGGGGAGCTGTTTTTT

clone_size: -
j_call: TRBJ2-3
v_call: TRBV12-3/TRBV12-4
d_call: -
cdr3_aa: CASRPASTDTQYF
cdr3_nt: TGTGCCAGCAGGCCCGCCAGCACAGATACGCAGTATTTT

clone_size: few
j_call: TRBJ2-1
v_call: TRBV12-3/TRBV12-4
d_call: -
cdr3_aa: CASRPLWGTNSNEQFF
cdr3_nt: TGTGCCAGCAGACCTTTGTGGGGTACCAATTCTAATGAGCAGTTCTTC

clone_size: -
j_call: TRBJ1-5
v_call: TRBV24-1
d_call: TRBD1
cdr3_aa: CATSDPGRTGMNQPQHF
cdr3_nt: TGTGCCACCAGTGATCCGGGGAGGACAGGGATGAATCAGCCCCAGCATTTT

clone_size: once
j_call: TRBJ1-5
v_call: TRBV5-6
d_call: -
cdr3_aa: CASSLYRQSNQPQHF
cdr3_nt: TGTGCCAGCAGCTTGTATCGACAGAGCAATCAGCCCCAGCATTTT

clone_size: few
j_call: TRBJ2-7
v_call: TRBV6-5
d_call: TRBD2
cdr3_aa: CASSYVAGVYEQYF
cdr3_nt: TGTGCCAGCAGTTACGTAGCGGGAGTGTACGAGCAGTACTTC

clone_size: -
j_call: TRBJ2-3
v_call: TRBV24-1
d_call: -
cdr3_aa: CATSENGKGPSTDTQYF
cdr3_nt: TGTGCCACCAGTGAAAATGGAAAGGGGCCTAGCACAGATACGCAGTATTTT

clone_size: -
j_call: TRBJ2-7
v_call: TRBV2
d_call: -
cdr3_aa: CASSATGASYEQYF
cdr3_nt: TGTGCCAGCAGCGCTACCGGGGCTTCCTACGAGCAGTACTTC

clone_size: -
j_call: TRBJ2-2
v_call: TRBV18
d_call: -
cdr3_aa: CASSPFGTLNTGELFF
cdr3_nt: TGTGCCAGCTCACCGTTCGGGACACTAAACACCGGGGAGCTGTTTTTT

clone_size: -
j_call: TRBJ2-7
v_call: TRBV15
d_call: -
cdr3_aa: CATSDAAEDELYF
cdr3_nt: TGTGCCACCAGCGACGCAGCGGAAGATGAGCTCTACTTC

clone_size: few
j_call: TRBJ2-3
v_call: TRBV7-9
d_call: -
cdr3_aa: CASSLWATGRKDTQYF
cdr3_nt: TGTGCCAGCAGCTTATGGGCCACAGGGCGAAAAGATACGCAGTATTTT

clone_size: -
j_call: TRBJ2-1
v_call: TRBV5-1
d_call: TRBD2
cdr3_aa: CASSPSQPGLAGRNEQFF
cdr3_nt: TGCGCCAGCAGCCCTTCTCAACCGGGACTAGCGGGACGTAATGAGCAGTTCTTC

clone_size: few
j_call: TRBJ2-7
v_call: TRBV9
d_call: TRBD2
cdr3_aa: CASSVGSSGAYEQYF
cdr3_nt: TGTGCCAGCAGCGTAGGGTCTAGCGGGGCTTACGAGCAGTACTTC